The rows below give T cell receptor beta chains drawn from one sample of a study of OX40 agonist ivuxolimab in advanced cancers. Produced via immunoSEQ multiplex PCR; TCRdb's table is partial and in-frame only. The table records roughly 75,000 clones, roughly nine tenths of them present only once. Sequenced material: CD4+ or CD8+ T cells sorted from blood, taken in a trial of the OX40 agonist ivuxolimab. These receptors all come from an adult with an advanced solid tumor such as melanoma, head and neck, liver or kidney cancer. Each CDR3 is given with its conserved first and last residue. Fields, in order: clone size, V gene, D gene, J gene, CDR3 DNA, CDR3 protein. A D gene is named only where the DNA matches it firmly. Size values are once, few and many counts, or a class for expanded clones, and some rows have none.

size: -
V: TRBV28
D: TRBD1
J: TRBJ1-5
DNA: TGTGCCAGCAGTTTCAGGGGGCCTATTTATCAGCCCCAGCATTTT
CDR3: CASSFRGPIYQPQHF

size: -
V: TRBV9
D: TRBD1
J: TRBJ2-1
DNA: TGTGCCAGCGACTCCGGGACAGCCTACAATGAGCAGTTCTTC
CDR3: CASDSGTAYNEQFF

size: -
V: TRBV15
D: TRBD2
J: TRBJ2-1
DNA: TGTGCCACCAGCAGAGATAGGGGTGGCGGGAGTGCCAACAATGAGCAGTTCTTC
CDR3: CATSRDRGGGSANNEQFF

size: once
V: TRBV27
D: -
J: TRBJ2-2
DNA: TGTGCCAGCAGTTTGGGATTGAACACCGGGGAGCTGTTTTTT
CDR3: CASSLGLNTGELFF

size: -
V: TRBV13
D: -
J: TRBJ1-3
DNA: TGTGCCAGCAGCTTAGGAGGGGACAACCTTGAAAACACCATATATTTT
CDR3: CASSLGGDNLENTIYF

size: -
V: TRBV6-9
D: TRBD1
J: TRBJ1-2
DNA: TGTGCCAGCAGATTGCAACGGACAGGGTCAGATCACTACACCTTC
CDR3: CASRLQRTGSDHYTF

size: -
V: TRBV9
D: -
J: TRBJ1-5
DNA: TGTGCCAGCAGCCCAGGGGATAGCAATCAGCCCCAGCATTTT
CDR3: CASSPGDSNQPQHF

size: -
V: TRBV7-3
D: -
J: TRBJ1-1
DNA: TGTGCCAGCAGCTTACTTGGGCACACTGAAGCTTTCTTT
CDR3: CASSLLGHTEAFF

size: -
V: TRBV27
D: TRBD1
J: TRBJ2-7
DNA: TGTGCCAGCAGTGACAGGGGGTCCTACGAGCAGTACTTC
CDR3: CASSDRGSYEQYF

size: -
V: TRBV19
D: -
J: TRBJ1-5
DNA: TGTGCCAGTAGTATGTACTCGACGGGCAATCAGCCCCAGCATTTT
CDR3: CASSMYSTGNQPQHF

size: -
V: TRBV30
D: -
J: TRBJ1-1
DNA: TGTGCCTGGAGTGTACGGGGGAGAGCGAACACTGAAGCTTTCTTT
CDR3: CAWSVRGRANTEAFF

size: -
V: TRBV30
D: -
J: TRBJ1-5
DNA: TGTGCCTGGAGTCTTGGCGGAACGGGTTGGAATCAGCCCCAGCATTTT
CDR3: CAWSLGGTGWNQPQHF

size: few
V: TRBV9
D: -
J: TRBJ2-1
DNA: TGTGCCAGCAGCGTAGAAGCGGACCACAATGAGCAGTTCTTC
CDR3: CASSVEADHNEQFF

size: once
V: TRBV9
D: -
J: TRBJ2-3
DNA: TGTGCCAGCAGCGTTAACGGGGGCAGGGCAGATACGCAGTATTTT
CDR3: CASSVNGGRADTQYF

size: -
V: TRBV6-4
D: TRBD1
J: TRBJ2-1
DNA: TGTGCCAGCAGTGACTCGTCAGGCAGGGGGCTTGTAGAGCAGTTCTTC
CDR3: CASSDSSGRGLVEQFF

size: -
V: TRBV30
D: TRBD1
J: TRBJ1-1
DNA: TGTGCCTGGAGGAGAGACAGGGGATCGAACACTGAAGCTTTCTTT
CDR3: CAWRRDRGSNTEAFF

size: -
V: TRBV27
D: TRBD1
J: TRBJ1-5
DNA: TGTGCCAGCTCAGACAGGGACAATCAGCCCCAGCATTTT
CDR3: CASSDRDNQPQHF

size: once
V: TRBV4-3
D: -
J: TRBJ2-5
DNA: TGCGCCAGCAGCCAAGATTTAAGGCTGGGGGAGACCCAGTACTTC
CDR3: CASSQDLRLGETQYF

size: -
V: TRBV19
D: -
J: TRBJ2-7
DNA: TGTGCCAGTAGTATAAGGGATGGGCTTTCTACCTACGAGCAGTACTTC
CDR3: CASSIRDGLSTYEQYF

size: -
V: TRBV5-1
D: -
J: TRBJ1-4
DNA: TGCGCCAGCAGCCCCCCGGACGTAGGGTTAACTAATGAAAAACTGTTTTTT
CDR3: CASSPPDVGLTNEKLFF

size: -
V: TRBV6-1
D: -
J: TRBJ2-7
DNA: TGTGCCAGCAGTGGACAGGCAGACTACGAGCAGTACTTC
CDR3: CASSGQADYEQYF

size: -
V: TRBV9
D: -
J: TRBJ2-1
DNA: TGTGCCAGCAGCTTCCAAAGCGGGTTTCCCTACAATGAGCAGTTCTTC
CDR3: CASSFQSGFPYNEQFF